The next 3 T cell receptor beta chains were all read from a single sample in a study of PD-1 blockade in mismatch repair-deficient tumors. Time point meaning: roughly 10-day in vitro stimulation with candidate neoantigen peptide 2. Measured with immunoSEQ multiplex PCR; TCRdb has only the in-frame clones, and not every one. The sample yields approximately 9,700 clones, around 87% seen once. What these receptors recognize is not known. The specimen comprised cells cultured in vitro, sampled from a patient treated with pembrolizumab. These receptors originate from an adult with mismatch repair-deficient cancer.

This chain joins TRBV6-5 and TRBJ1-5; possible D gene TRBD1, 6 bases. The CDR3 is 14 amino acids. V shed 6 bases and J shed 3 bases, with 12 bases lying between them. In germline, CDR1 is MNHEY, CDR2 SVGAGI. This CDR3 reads CASRTQGFNQPQHF. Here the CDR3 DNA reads TGTGCCAGCAGAACACAGGGATTCAATCAGCCCCAGCATTTT.

The DNA for the CDR3 is TGCGCCAGCAGCTTAACAGATACGCAGTATTTT. Amino acids: CASSLTDTQYF. The rearrangement joins TRBV5-1 to TRBJ2-3; D is undetermined. Trimming shortened V by 2 bases and J by 3 bases, and 1 base separated the two germline ends. Per the germline V gene, CDR1 is SGHRS and CDR2 is YFSETQ. CDR3 length equals 11 residues.

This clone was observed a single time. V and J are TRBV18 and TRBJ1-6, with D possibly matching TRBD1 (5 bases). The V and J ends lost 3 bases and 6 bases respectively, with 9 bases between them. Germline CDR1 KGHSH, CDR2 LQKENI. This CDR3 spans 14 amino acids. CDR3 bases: TGTGCCAGCTCACCTCAGGGCTCTAATTCACCCCTCCACTTT. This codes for CASSPQGSNSPLHF.